The TCR beta chain described here comes from a study of CD8 T cells in Susac syndrome. V shed 6 bases and J shed 4 bases, with 16 bases lying between them. The CDR3 consists of 15 residues. Germline V gene sequence: CDR1 SGHTA, CDR2 FQGTGA. Random hexamers were used to reverse transcribe an amount of roughly 0.45 to 1 ug RNA. TCRdb processed the immunoSEQ multiplex PCR reads anew with MiXCR; each CDR3 protein has one entry. The sample lists over 15,000 distinct CDR3 sequences; 90% to 95% were seen once. This TCR was sampled from a human donor in good health. The sample taken for sequencing was CD8+ T cells from PBMCs. The chain couples TRBV7-3 to TRBJ2-1, with D possibly matching TRBD2 (7 bases). The CDR3 region is CASSFQGGGYNEQFF. The CDR3 bases are TGTGCCAGCAGTTTCCAGGGAGGGGGTTACAATGAGCAGTTCTTC.